The present T cell receptor (beta chain) was sequenced within a study of OX40 agonist ivuxolimab in advanced cancers. Any history of autoimmune disease or systemic immunosuppression disqualified patients. The CDR3 is 14 residues long. Per germline, CDR1 LGHNA and CDR2 YSLEER. V dropped 3 bases and J dropped 0; count of bases not matched to a gene: 2. Profiling relied on immunoSEQ multiplex PCR, and the TCRdb table lists in-frame clones only, not all of them. The data show tens of thousands of clones, with 65% to 85% seen just once and about 4.9% held by the top ten. The sequencing used CD4+ or CD8+ T cells sorted from blood, collected in a trial of the OX40 agonist ivuxolimab. The rearrangement links TRBV4-3 to TRBJ2-7, with 7 bases lining up with TRBD1. The sequence derives from an adult with an advanced solid tumor such as melanoma, head and neck, liver or kidney cancer. DNA of the CDR3: TGCGCCAGCAGCCAGGGACAGTACTCCTACGAGCAGTACTTC. Translating it yields CASSQGQYSYEQYF.